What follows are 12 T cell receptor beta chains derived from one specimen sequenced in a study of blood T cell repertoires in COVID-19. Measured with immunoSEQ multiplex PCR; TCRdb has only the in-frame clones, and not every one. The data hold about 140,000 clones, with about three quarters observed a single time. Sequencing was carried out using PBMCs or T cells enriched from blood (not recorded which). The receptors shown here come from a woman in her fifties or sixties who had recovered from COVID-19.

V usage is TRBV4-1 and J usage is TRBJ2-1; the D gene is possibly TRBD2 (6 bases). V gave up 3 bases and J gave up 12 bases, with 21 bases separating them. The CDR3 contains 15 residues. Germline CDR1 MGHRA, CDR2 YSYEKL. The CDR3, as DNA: TGCGCCAGCAGCCAGTCGGGACTCCCTGGCGATTGGCAGTTCTTC. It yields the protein CASSQSGLPGDWQFF.

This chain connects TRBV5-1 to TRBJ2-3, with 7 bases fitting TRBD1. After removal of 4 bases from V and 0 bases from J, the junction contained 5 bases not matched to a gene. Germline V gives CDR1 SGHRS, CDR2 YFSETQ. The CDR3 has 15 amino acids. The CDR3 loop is CASSQTGASTDTQYF. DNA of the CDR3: TGCGCCAGCAGCCAAACAGGGGCTAGCACAGATACGCAGTATTTT.

In DNA, the CDR3 is TGTGCCAGCAGCGACAGGGGGGCTAACTATGGCTACACCTTC. Residues: CASSDRGANYGYTF. V and J are TRBV5-4 and TRBJ1-2; TRBD1 matches at 9 bases. The V gene's germline CDR1 is SGHNT and CDR2 YYREEE (reference sequence). V dropped 4 bases and J dropped 0; count of bases not matched to a gene: 1. This CDR3 comprises 14 residues.

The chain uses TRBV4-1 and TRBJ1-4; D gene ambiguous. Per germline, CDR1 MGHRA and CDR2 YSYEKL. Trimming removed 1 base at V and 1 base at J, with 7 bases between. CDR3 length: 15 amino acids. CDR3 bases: TGCGCCAGCAGCCAAGGCGGACTAACTAATGAAAAACTGTTTTTT. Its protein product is CASSQGGLTNEKLFF.

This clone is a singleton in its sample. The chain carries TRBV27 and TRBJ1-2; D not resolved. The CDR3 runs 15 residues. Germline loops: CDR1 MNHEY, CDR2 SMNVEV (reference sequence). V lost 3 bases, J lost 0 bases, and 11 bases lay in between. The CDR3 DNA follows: TGTGCCAGCAGTTTGACCGGAGATGCTAACTATGGCTACACCTTC. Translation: CASSLTGDANYGYTF.

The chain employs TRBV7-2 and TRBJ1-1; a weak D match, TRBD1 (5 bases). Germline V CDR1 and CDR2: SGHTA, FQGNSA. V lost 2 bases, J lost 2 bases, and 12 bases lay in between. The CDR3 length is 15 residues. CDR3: CASSLFGAGNTEAFF. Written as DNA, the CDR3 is TGTGCCAGCAGCTTATTTGGGGCGGGAAACACTGAAGCTTTCTTT.

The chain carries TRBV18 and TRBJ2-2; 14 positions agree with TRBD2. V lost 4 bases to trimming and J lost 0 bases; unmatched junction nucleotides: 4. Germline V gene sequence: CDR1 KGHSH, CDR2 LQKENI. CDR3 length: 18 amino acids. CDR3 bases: TGTGCCAGCTCACAGACGACTAGCGGGGGGGCGAACACCGGGGAGCTGTTTTTT. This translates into CASSQTTSGGANTGELFF. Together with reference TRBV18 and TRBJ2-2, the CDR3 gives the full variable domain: NAGVMQNPRHLVRRRGQEARLRCSPMKGHSHVYWYRQLPEEGLKFMVYLQKENIIDESGMPKERFSAEFPKEGPSILRIQQVVRGDSAAYFCASSQTTSGGANTGELFFGEGSRLTVL.

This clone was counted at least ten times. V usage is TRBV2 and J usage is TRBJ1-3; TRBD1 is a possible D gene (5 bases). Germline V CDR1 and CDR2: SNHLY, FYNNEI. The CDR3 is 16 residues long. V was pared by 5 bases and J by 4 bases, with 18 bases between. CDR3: CASSLGQARSGNTIYF. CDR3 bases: TGTGCCAGCAGTTTAGGACAAGCTAGGTCCGGAAACACCATATATTTT.

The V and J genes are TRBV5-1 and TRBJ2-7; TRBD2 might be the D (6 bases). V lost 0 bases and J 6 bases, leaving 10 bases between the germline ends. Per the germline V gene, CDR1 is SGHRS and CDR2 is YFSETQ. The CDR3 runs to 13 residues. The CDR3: CASSLASGVEQYF. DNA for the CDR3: TGCGCCAGCAGCTTGGCCTCGGGGGTCGAGCAGTACTTC. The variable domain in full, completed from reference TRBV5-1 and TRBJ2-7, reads KAGVTQTPRYLIKTRGQQVTLSCSPISGHRSVSWYQQTPGQGLQFLFEYFSETQRNKGNFPGRFSGRQFSNSRSEMNVSTLELGDSALYLCASSLASGVEQYFGPGTRLTVT.

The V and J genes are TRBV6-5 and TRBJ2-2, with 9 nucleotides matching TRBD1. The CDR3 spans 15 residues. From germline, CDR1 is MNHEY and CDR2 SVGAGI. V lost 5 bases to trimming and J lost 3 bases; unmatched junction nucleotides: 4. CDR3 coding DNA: TGTGCCAGCAGTCGGGACAGGGTAGACACCGGGGAGCTGTTTTTT. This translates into CASSRDRVDTGELFF.

CDR3 coding DNA: TGTGCCAGCAGCCCAAGGGGTGGCGCCGGGGAGCTGTTTTTT. Protein: CASSPRGGAGELFF. The V call is TRBV11-3, the J call TRBJ2-2; TRBD1 might be the D (5 bases). V lost 5 bases, J lost 6 bases, and 13 bases lay in between. Germline CDR1 reads SGHNT; CDR2 reads YENEEA. The CDR3 is 14 residues long.

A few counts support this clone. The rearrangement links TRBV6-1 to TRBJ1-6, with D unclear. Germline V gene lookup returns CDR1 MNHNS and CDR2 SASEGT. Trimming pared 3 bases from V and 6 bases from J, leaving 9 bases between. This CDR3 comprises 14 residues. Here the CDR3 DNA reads TGTGCCAGCAGTGATCGGTACCCTAATTCACCCCTCCACTTT. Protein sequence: CASSDRYPNSPLHF.